One and the same sample provided the 20 T cell receptor beta chains below, sequenced in a study of molecular identifiers for immune sequencing clone quantification. TCRdb itself ran the PCR reads through MiXCR, one entry per CDR3 protein. The data contain around 470,000 distinct CDR3 sequences, about a fifth of them seen just once; the ten biggest clones take up 0.7% to 0.95%. The sample consisted of naive CD8+ T cells from blood, with Jurkat cell RNA spiked in. Subset meaning: FACS-sorted CD8+CD4-CCR7+CD45RA+ naive T cells. The source is a human donor in good health. Some libraries in this study had Jurkat cell RNA spiked in.

In regard to this clonotype: Possible read error: a much larger clone is one base away. The V call is TRBV2, the J call TRBJ1-1, with 9 bases that match TRBD1. Germline-derived CDR1 and CDR2 are SNHLY and FYNNEI. The CDR3 length is 16 residues. The DNA for the CDR3 is TGTGCCGGCAGTGAAACAGGGGGCCGGGTGAACACTGAAGCTTTCTTT. This gives the protein CAGSETGGRVNTEAFF.

The genes are TRBV25-1 and TRBJ1-1; D perhaps matches TRBD1 (6 bases). Deletions cut 2 bases from V and 4 bases from J, with 14 bases between. This CDR3 spans 15 amino acids. CDR1 and CDR2 (germline): MGHDK, SYGVNS. The CDR3, as DNA: TGTGCCAGCAGTGAAACGACAGGACGGAGCACTGAAGCTTTCTTT. Its translation is CASSETTGRSTEAFF. The whole variable domain, remainder taken from reference TRBV25-1 and TRBJ1-1, is EADIYQTPRYLVIGTGKKITLECSQTMGHDKMYWYQQDPGMELHLIHYSYGVNSTEKGDLSSESTVSRIRTEHFPLTLESARPSHTSQYLCASSETTGRSTEAFFGQGTRLTVV.

This clonotype has ten or more counts. This chain links TRBV13 with TRBJ2-7, with D possibly TRBD2 on 5 matching bases. V dropped 5 bases and J dropped 2 bases, with 16 bases sitting between them. CDR3 length: 15 residues. CDR1 is PRHDT, CDR2 FYEKMQ, per germline (reference sequence). As DNA, the CDR3 is TGTGCCAGCAGCCAAAGCCGGAGAGGGCCCTACGAGCAGTACTTC. Amino acid sequence: CASSQSRRGPYEQYF.

There are many counts of this clonotype. The chain has TRBV13 and TRBJ2-5, with D maybe TRBD1 (6 bases). Germline CDR1 and CDR2: PRHDT and FYEKMQ (reference sequence). The CDR3 sequence is 15 residues long. V gave up 5 bases and J gave up 5 bases, with 18 bases separating them. The chain's CDR3 is CASSARGGEMETQYF. The CDR3, as DNA: TGTGCCAGCAGCGCTAGAGGGGGAGAAATGGAGACCCAGTACTTC.

This clonotype was seen a few times. The CDR3 sequence is CASRPSLDRYTGELFF. The CDR3 DNA reads as TGTGCCAGCAGACCCTCCCTGGACAGATACACCGGGGAGCTGTTTTTT. This chain joins TRBV6-2 or TRBV6-3 and TRBJ2-2; a possible D gene is TRBD1 (6 bases). The CDR3 is 16 residues long. The V and J ends lost 6 bases and 3 bases respectively, with 17 bases between them. Germline lookup yields CDR1 MNHEY and CDR2 SVGEGT.

This clonotype was counted at least ten times. CDR3 in DNA: TGTGCCTGGGCGAGGGAGTCGTTGAACGGGGAGCTGTTTTTT. This translates into CAWARESLNGELFF. The rearrangement links TRBV30 to TRBJ2-2; tentatively, D is TRBD2 (5 bases). Per the germline V gene, CDR1 is GTSNPN and CDR2 is SVGIG (reference sequence). V was cut by 5 bases and J by 7 bases, with 17 bases left in between. The CDR3 covers 14 residues.

This clonotype was seen at least ten times. The chain employs TRBV6-5 and TRBJ1-5; no clear D gene. CDR3 length: 13 amino acids. V was shortened by 4 bases and J by 2 bases, with 6 bases between the two germline ends. Germline assignment: CDR1 MNHEY and CDR2 SVGAGI. CDR3 bases: TGTGCCAGCAGTTCGGACGGCAATCAGCCCCAGCATTTT. Its protein is CASSSDGNQPQHF.

This clonotype was recorded many times. This chain connects TRBV29-1 to TRBJ2-3; D unresolved. Trimming stripped 7 bases from V and 4 bases from J, with 6 bases between. This CDR3 is 10 amino acids long. Germline CDR1 reads SQVTM; CDR2 reads ANQGSEA. CDR3 sequence reads: CSGSPDTQYF. The CDR3 DNA sequence: TGCAGCGGTTCCCCAGATACGCAGTATTTT.

This clonotype was counted at least ten times. The gene calls are TRBV7-9 and TRBJ2-7; TRBD1 matches 9 bases. This CDR3 comprises 15 residues. Trimming at V came to 4 bases and at J to 1 base, leaving 5 bases not matched to a gene. Germline V gene data show CDR1 as SEHNR and CDR2 as FQNEAQ (reference sequence). The DNA for the CDR3 is TGTGCCAGCAGCTGGGGGACAGGGCCATCCTACGAGCAGTACTTC. It translates to CASSWGTGPSYEQYF.

V is TRBV14 and J is TRBJ2-3; D may be TRBD2 (5 bases). Trimming took 2 bases from V and 4 from J, leaving 22 bases between them. CDR3 length equals 18 residues. Germline V lookup: CDR1 SGHDN, CDR2 FVKESK. The CDR3 coding sequence is TGTGCCAGCAGCCAAACCCGGACTGGAACAATCGTATCAGATACGCAGTATTTT. Its protein product is CASSQTRTGTIVSDTQYF.

This clonotype was recorded at least ten times. The chain joins TRBV20-1 to TRBJ2-7; D is uncertain. Germline V gene data show CDR1 as DFQATT and CDR2 as SNEGSKA (reference sequence). Trimming shortened V by 5 bases and J by 0 bases, and 14 bases separated the two germline ends. The CDR3 is 14 residues long. CDR3 loop: CSARVLQSSYEQYF. As DNA, the CDR3 is TGCAGTGCTCGGGTGCTCCAGAGCTCCTACGAGCAGTACTTC.

This clonotype was counted at least ten times. V usage is TRBV6-2 or TRBV6-3 and J usage is TRBJ2-7; no reliable D call. This CDR3 spans 11 amino acids. Germline V gene data show CDR1 as MNHEY and CDR2 as SVGEGT. The V end lost 9 bases, the J end lost 7 bases, and 13 bases lay between the germline ends. The CDR3 loop reads CASSVDLEQYF. CDR3 nucleotide sequence: TGTGCCAGTAGTGTGGATTTGGAGCAGTACTTC.

Of note for this clonotype: This may be a read error: a much more frequent sequence differs by one nucleotide. Since no conserved phenylalanine or tryptophan closes the CDR3, a read error is the likely cause. V usage is TRBV28 and J usage is TRBJ2-7, with 10 bases aligning to TRBD2. The CDR3 covers 13 residues. The junction had 3 bases not matched to a gene; V was cut back by 4 bases and J by 6 bases. Germline V lookup: CDR1 MDHEN, CDR2 SYDVKM. In DNA form, the CDR3 reads TGTGCCAGCAGTTATGGACTAGCGGCCGAGCAGTACCTC. This sequence encodes CASSYGLAAEQYL.

This clonotype was seen only a few times. The V call is TRBV7-9, the J call TRBJ2-7, with TRBD1 identical over 8 bases. With V trimmed by 4 bases and J by 3 bases, 11 bases remained unmatched. CDR1 is SEHNR and CDR2 is FQNEAQ in the germline V gene (reference sequence). The CDR3 loop spans 16 amino acids. The CDR3 is CASSSSQGVSVYEQYF. CDR3 coding DNA: TGTGCCAGCAGCTCCTCACAGGGGGTTAGTGTCTACGAGCAGTACTTC.

Worth noting for this clonotype: This sequence may be a read error, since a much larger clone differs from it by one base. CDR3 loop: CASSLSGRLNEQCF. The CDR3 DNA sequence: TGTGCCAGCAGTTTATCGGGGCGCCTGAACGAGCAGTGCTTC. The rearrangement uses TRBV12-3 or TRBV12-4 and TRBJ2-7; D may be TRBD1 or TRBD2 (5 bases each). The CDR3 sequence is 14 residues long.

The table lists this clonotype with many counts. V is TRBV4-1 and J is TRBJ2-2; D remains ambiguous. This CDR3 has 15 amino acids. V was cut by 5 bases and J by 3 bases, with 13 bases left in between. The germline V gene encodes CDR1 MGHRA and CDR2 YSYEKL. CDR3 region: CASSRGGTYTGELFF. The CDR3 nucleotides read TGCGCCAGCAGCAGAGGTGGCACTTACACCGGGGAGCTGTTTTTT.

The V and J genes are TRBV4-1 and TRBJ2-1; the match to TRBD2 covers 10 bases. The germline CDR1 and CDR2 sequences are MGHRA and YSYEKL. The J segment lost 4 bases and the V segment lost 0 bases, leaving 6 bases of the junction unmatched. CDR3 length: 17 residues. The CDR3 protein is CASSQDSISGGYNEQFF. The DNA of the CDR3 is TGCGCCAGCAGCCAAGATTCGATTAGCGGGGGGTACAATGAGCAGTTCTTC.

A word on this clonotype: Because the CDR3 is missing its conserved closing phenylalanine or tryptophan, this is likely a read error. J is TRBJ2-7 and V is TRBV12-3 or TRBV12-4, with D possibly being TRBD2 (5 bases). V was pared by 2 bases and J by 4 bases, with 9 bases between. This CDR3 is built from 13 residues. The CDR3 sequence: CASSLLAYYEQYS. As DNA, the CDR3 is TGTGCCAGCAGTTTACTAGCTTATTACGAGCAGTACTCC.

In the case of this clonotype: This could be a read error, since a much larger clone is one nucleotide away. The J gene is TRBJ2-2, the V gene TRBV28; 7 bases agree with TRBD2. Trimming took 8 bases from V and 2 from J; bases not matched to a gene: 8. CDR3 length equals 15 residues. Per germline, CDR1 MDHEN and CDR2 SYDVKM. The CDR3 spells CASGPGLENTGELFF. The CDR3 DNA sequence: TGTGCCAGCGGCCCTGGACTAGAAAACACCGGGGAGCTGTTTTTT. The whole variable domain, filled in from reference TRBV28 and TRBJ2-2, reads DVKVTQSSRYLVKRTGEKVFLECVQDMDHENMFWYRQDPGLGLRLIYFSYDVKMKEKGDIPEGYSVSREKKERFSLILESASTNQTSMYLCASGPGLENTGELFFGEGSRLTVL.

The rearrangement uses TRBV5-5 and TRBJ2-7; D uncertain. Germline CDR1 and CDR2: SGHKS and YYEKEE (reference sequence). This CDR3 is built from 12 residues. V was trimmed by 0 bases and J by 9 bases, leaving 10 bases between them. This chain's CDR3 is CASSLDVSWQYF. CDR3 bases: TGTGCCAGCAGCTTGGATGTTTCTTGGCAGTACTTC.